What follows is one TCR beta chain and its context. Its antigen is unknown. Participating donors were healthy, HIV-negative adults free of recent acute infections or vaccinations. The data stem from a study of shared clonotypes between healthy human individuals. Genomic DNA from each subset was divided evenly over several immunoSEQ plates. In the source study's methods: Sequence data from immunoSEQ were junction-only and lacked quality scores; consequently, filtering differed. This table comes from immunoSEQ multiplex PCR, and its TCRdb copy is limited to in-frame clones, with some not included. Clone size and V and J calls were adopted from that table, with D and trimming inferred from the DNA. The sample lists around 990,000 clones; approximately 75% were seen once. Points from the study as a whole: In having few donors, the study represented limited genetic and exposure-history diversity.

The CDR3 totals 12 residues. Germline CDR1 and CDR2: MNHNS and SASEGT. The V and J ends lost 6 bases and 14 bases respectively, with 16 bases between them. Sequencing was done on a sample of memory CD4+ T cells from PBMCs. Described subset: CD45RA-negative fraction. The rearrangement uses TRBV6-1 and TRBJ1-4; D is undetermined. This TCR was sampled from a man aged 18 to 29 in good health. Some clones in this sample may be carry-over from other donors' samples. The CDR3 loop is CASRDPVLELFF. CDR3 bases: TGTGCCAGCAGGGACCCCGTCTTAGAGCTGTTTTTT.